This T cell receptor (beta chain) comes out of a study of T cell responses to AZD1222 COVID-19 vaccine (dated by TCRdb to the early 2020s). A note on the overall study: TCR sequencing was performed for about 250 trial participants, of whom around 210 were given two doses of AZD1222 and about 25 were given two doses of MenACWY control vaccine. Trial participants were enrolled by age into subgroups of 18-55, 56-69 and 70-plus years, and around 140, 26 and 57 TCR-sequenced participants, respectively, were included in these subgroups.

What the study reported, not specific to this receptor: Because no day 14 peak-response samples were available, repertoires were characterized only after the peak T cell response. Vaccine-associated CD4 TCRs spanned the whole spike protein, with dominant responses in regions 160-218 and 743-854. In the small 56-69-year group, the increase in depth fell short of significance, most likely because of low power. Spike-specific TCR breadth and depth rose significantly after two AZD1222 doses compared with day 0 and with MenACWY recipients. Conclusions about previously exposed vaccinees are limited, since just six AZD1222 recipients were seropositive for SARS-CoV-2 at baseline. Participants were mostly white British and included more females than males, and it was suggested by the authors that clonal diversity may have been underestimated. Nearly half of unique spike-specific TCRs reportedly recognized epitopes outside regions mutated in the B.1.351 and B.1.1.7 variants.

Concerning this clone: Its antigen remains undetermined. Per-base quality was not reported, and no clone a single base away is much larger than it.

The sample's time point label is to be understood as: about 28 days (+/-7) after the second vaccine dose. AZD1222 recipients with second doses at about 4 weeks or about 12 weeks were pooled, because spike-specific TCR depth and breadth did not differ between schedules. Vaccinee samples were obtained from the UK trials COV001 and COV002, which included a single-blind randomized controlled phase 2/3 trial of AZD1222 (ChAdOx1 nCoV-19) in healthy adults. For TCRbeta chain sequencing, PBMC samples from trial participants were taken at day 0 and at day 28 after the second dose. The CDR3 regions of human TCRbeta chains were analyzed by immunosequencing. Turning to the authors' computational methods: TCRs in the repertoires were compared against a reference library of SARS-CoV-2-specific TCRs that had been generated with the MIRA antigen-specificity platform. Breadth was defined as the fraction of unique TCRs that were SARS-CoV-2-associated, and depth was defined as the fraction of total T cells that were SARS-CoV-2-associated. Using the MIRA data, every spike-specific TCR was mapped to the spike region that the TCR reacted to and assigned to either a CD4 or a CD8 class. Log10-transformed breadth and depth values were compared by one-way ANOVA with Sidak's multiple comparisons tests. The clones in this table, taken by TCRdb from immuneACCESS, are in-frame only. Not every clone is retained; where verified, under half of the shortfall comes from an unresolved V gene, and the cause of the rest is unknown. V and J calls and clone size come straight from that table; D and trimming were deduced from the DNA. This sample has about 90,000 clones in its table, and about 89% of those were observed once. More than 5% of the sample goes to the ten largest clones.

Sequenced material: peripheral blood, taken 28 days after the second AZD1222 dose. This TCR was recovered from an adult who received the AZD1222 COVID-19 vaccine.

The nucleotide sequence is TGCGCCAGCAGCCAACCAAACAGGGAGAAGGGCACTGAAGCTTTCTTT. Its amino acids are CASSQPNREKGTEAFF. The V and J genes are TRBV4-1 and TRBJ1-1; tentative D gene TRBD1, with 6 bases matching. Including cysteine and phenylalanine, the CDR3 has 16 amino acids. Only the CDR3 DNA stays, 48 bases, in frame from base 1. CDR1 and CDR2 are read off the germline V gene as MGHRA and YSYEKL. V was cut back by 2 bases and J by 4 bases, leaving a gap of 17 bases between them.